This T cell receptor (beta chain) was sequenced during a study of T cell changes during pregnancy in multiple sclerosis. This CDR3 region has 15 residues. Germline CDR1 is LNHDA and CDR2 is SQIVND (reference sequence). V was cut by 6 bases and J by 4 bases, with 16 bases left in between. The repertoire was sequenced with immunoSEQ multiplex PCR; TCRdb's copy has only in-frame clones and lacks some. The repertoire has more than 45,000 clones, nearly 95% of them found once; the top ten carry approximately 0.27%. The chain employs TRBV19 and TRBJ1-5; the D gene is possibly TRBD1 (5 bases). The source of this sequence is a female donor with multiple sclerosis, enrolled in a pregnancy study. The specimen comprised CD4+ T cells from peripheral blood mononuclear cells, sampled in the second trimester of pregnancy. For the CDR3, the DNA is TGTGCCAGTAGCGGCGGCGGAGGGGTGAATCAGCCCCAGCATTTT. Its protein product is CASSGGGGVNQPQHF.